The sequence of this T cell receptor beta chain was determined in a study of beta chain features in type 1 diabetes. The sequenced template was cDNA made from the entire isolated RNA. This table comes from immunoSEQ multiplex PCR, and its TCRdb copy is limited to in-frame clones, with some not included. The data hold hundreds of thousands of clones, with about 14% observed a single time. Whole-study findings and limits: The naive, central memory and Treg TCRB repertoires showed an apparent similarity that was greater among patients than among healthy donors. When cDNA is sequenced, cells with high TCR expression could be over-represented. Type 1 diabetes patients had VDJ junctions that carried fewer insertions and more deletions. PCR could preferentially amplify shorter templates, alike in patients and controls. Among all four CD4+ subsets, Type 1 diabetes patients had TCRB CDR3s that were moderately but significantly shorter.

Trimming cost V 0 bases and J 8 bases; bases outside gene matches: 10. Germline V gene lookup returns CDR1 SEHNR and CDR2 FQNEAQ (reference sequence). The CDR3 totals 16 residues. This clone came up many times. The antigen is not known. The receptor was isolated from a man younger than 35 with type 1 diabetes. This chain joins TRBV7-9 and TRBJ2-1; TRBD2 aligns across 7 bases. The sequencing sample was made of naive CD4+ T cells from blood. For the CDR3, the DNA is TGTGCCAGCAGCTTAGCAGTCACAGCGGGAAACGATGAGCAGTTCTTC. Protein product: CASSLAVTAGNDEQFF.